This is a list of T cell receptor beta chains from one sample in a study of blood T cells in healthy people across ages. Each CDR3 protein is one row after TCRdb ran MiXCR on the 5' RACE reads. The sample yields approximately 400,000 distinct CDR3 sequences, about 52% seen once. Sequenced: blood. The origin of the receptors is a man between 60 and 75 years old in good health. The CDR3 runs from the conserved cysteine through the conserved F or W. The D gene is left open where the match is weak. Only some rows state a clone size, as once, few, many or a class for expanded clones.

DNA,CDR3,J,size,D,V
TGTGCCAGCAGCAAATCGACAGGCGGTTCACCCCTCCACTTT,CASSKSTGGSPLHF,TRBJ1-6,few,NA,TRBV7-2
TGTGCCAGCAGCGGACGGGACAGGGGGCCCCTCGAGCAGTACTTC,CASSGRDRGPLEQYF,TRBJ2-7,once,NA,TRBV21-1
TGTGCCATCACCGGGACTAGCGGGGCTCAAGAGACCCAGTACTTC,CAITGTSGAQETQYF,TRBJ2-5,NA,TRBD2,TRBV10-3
TGTGCCAGCAGTCATTCCGGGGCAGGGGGTAACGAGCAGTACTTC,CASSHSGAGGNEQYF,TRBJ2-7,few,TRBD1,TRBV6-2/TRBV6-3
TGTGCCTGGACCCCAGGGTGGAAGAACACTGAAGCTTTCTTT,CAWTPGWKNTEAFF,TRBJ1-1,NA,NA,TRBV30
TGCAGTGCCAGACAGGATAGCGGGAGACCACAGTTCTTC,CSARQDSGRPQFF,TRBJ2-1,few,TRBD2,TRBV20-1
TGTGCCAGCAGAGCTAGGGAGCGGGAGTTCGCAGATACGCAGTATTTT,CASRAREREFADTQYF,TRBJ2-3,NA,TRBD2,TRBV2
TGTGCCATCAGTGATTGGCAGGGGCTGAGCAATGAGCAGTTCTTC,CAISDWQGLSNEQFF,TRBJ2-1,NA,NA,TRBV10-3
TGCGCCAGCCCGCCGGGACAGGGGACCTCTAACTATGGCTACACCTTC,CASPPGQGTSNYGYTF,TRBJ1-2,once,TRBD1,TRBV4-1
TGTGCTAGCAGAAGGACTAGCGGCGGCGAGCAGTACTTC,CASRRTSGGEQYF,TRBJ2-7,NA,TRBD2,TRBV7-7
TGTGCCAGCGGTAGCCCGGGCGTCTACGAGCAGTACTTC,CASGSPGVYEQYF,TRBJ2-7,NA,NA,TRBV2
TGTGCCAGCAGCCAAGATCGCGGGGGGGCAGATACGCAGTATTTT,CASSQDRGGADTQYF,TRBJ2-3,few,TRBD2,TRBV4-2